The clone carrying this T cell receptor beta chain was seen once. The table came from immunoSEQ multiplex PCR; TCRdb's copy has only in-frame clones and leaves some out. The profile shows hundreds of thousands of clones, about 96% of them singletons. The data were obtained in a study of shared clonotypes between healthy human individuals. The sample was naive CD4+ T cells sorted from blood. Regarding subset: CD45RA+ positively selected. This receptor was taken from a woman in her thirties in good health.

The CDR3 loop is CASSFKGLLNTEAFF. CDR3 nucleotide sequence: TGTGCCAGCAGTTTTAAGGGACTGCTGAACACTGAAGCTTTCTTT. The chain links TRBV27 to TRBJ1-1, with D possibly matching TRBD1 (5 bases). Germline values: CDR1 MNHEY, CDR2 SMNVEV (reference sequence). Between the trimmed V and J ends, which lost 3 bases and 0 bases, there was a span of 11 bases. The CDR3 extends over 15 amino acids.